Each of the 21 T cell receptor beta chains below was sequenced from the same sample in a study of blood T cell repertoires in COVID-19. Some clones are missing from TCRdb's copy, which holds only in-frame ones; the method was immunoSEQ multiplex PCR. Among approximately 100,000 clones listed, approximately 79% were seen once. Sequenced: peripheral blood. The origin of the receptors is a man between 65 and 85 years old with active or convalescent COVID-19.

This clone was found a few times. The chain employs TRBV5-6 and TRBJ2-7, with D possibly being TRBD2 (5 bases). The CDR3 totals 13 residues. Germline V gives CDR1 SGHDT, CDR2 YYEEEE. V was cut by 0 bases and J by 2 bases, with 6 bases left in between. CDR3 in amino acids: CASSLAGTYEQYF. The CDR3 region has the DNA TGTGCCAGCAGCTTGGCCGGGACCTACGAGCAGTACTTC.

The gene calls are TRBV6-5 and TRBJ2-7, with 7 bases that match TRBD2. This CDR3 region has 15 residues. Germline V gives CDR1 MNHEY, CDR2 SVGAGI. The junction had 8 bases not matched to a gene; V was cut back by 5 bases and J by 1 base. The CDR3 DNA reads TGTGCCAGCAGTAGTTTGAGGACTAGATCCTACGAGCAGTACTTC. It translates to CASSSLRTRSYEQYF.

This rearrangement joins TRBV2 to TRBJ2-3, with D possibly TRBD1 on 7 matching bases. With 2 bases removed from V and 8 bases from J, the gap between germline ends came to 17 bases. Germline CDR1 is SNHLY and CDR2 is FYNNEI. The CDR3 is 15 amino acids. In DNA, the CDR3 is TGTGCCAGCAGTGAAATACAGGGGAAGGGGGGTACGCAGTATTTT. As protein: CASSEIQGKGGTQYF.

The gene calls are TRBV7-7 and TRBJ2-5, with TRBD2 matching 13 bases. The germline V gene encodes CDR1 SSHAT and CDR2 FNYEAQ (reference sequence). This CDR3 is built from 16 residues. V shed 5 bases and J 5 bases; nucleotides not matched to a gene: 8. CDR3 sequence: CASSRGLAGEAETQYF. CDR3 nucleotide sequence: TGTGCCAGCAGCCGCGGACTAGCGGGAGAAGCGGAGACCCAGTACTTC.

This clone was seen more than once but under ten times. The chain employs TRBV10-3 and TRBJ1-1; D is unresolved. Trimming took off 2 bases at V and 14 bases at J, with 24 bases between the two ends. From germline, CDR1 is ENHRY and CDR2 SYGVKD. This CDR3 spans 15 amino acids. Written as DNA, the CDR3 is TGTGCCATCAGTGAGGCGGTCGGAGACGGGGAGAAGAGATTCTTT. The encoded protein is CAISEAVGDGEKRFF.

The rearrangement joins TRBV6-5 to TRBJ2-7; maybe TRBD2 (5 bases). The CDR3 runs to 11 residues. Trimming took 6 bases from V and 3 from J, leaving 6 bases between them. Germline lookup yields CDR1 MNHEY and CDR2 SVGAGI. The CDR3 sequence is CASRDFYEQYF. The CDR3 nucleotides are TGTGCCAGCAGGGACTTCTACGAGCAGTACTTC.

The chain combines TRBV12-3 or TRBV12-4 with TRBJ1-4, with TRBD1 identical over 11 bases. The CDR3 spans 12 residues. V gave up 5 bases and J gave up 10 bases; unmatched junction bases: 0. CDR3 sequence: CASSGTGGKLFF. In DNA, the CDR3 is TGTGCCAGCAGTGGGACAGGGGGAAAACTGTTTTTT.

The chain joins TRBV6-5 to TRBJ2-5; D is unresolved. The CDR3 loop spans 13 amino acids. Looked up from germline, CDR1 is MNHEY and CDR2 is SVGAGI. The V end was cut by 5 bases, the J end by 5 bases, with 12 bases between. The CDR3: CASSPLRVETQYF. The DNA for the CDR3 is TGTGCCAGCAGTCCCCTTCGGGTTGAGACCCAGTACTTC.

The J gene is TRBJ1-2, the V gene TRBV20-1; D might be TRBD1 (6 bases). Germline-derived CDR1 and CDR2 are DFQATT and SNEGSKA (reference sequence). This CDR3 has 11 residues. Trimming shortened V by 3 bases and J by 6 bases, and 8 bases separated the two germline ends. CDR3 loop: CSASTGNGYTF. The CDR3, as DNA: TGCAGTGCTAGCACAGGGAATGGCTACACCTTC.

The chain employs TRBV3-1 (or the pseudogene TRBV3-2) and TRBJ1-2; a possible D gene is TRBD1 (5 bases). The germline V gene has CDR1 LGHDT and CDR2 YNNKEL (reference sequence). The germline V and J ends were trimmed by 3 bases and 2 bases, with 7 bases remaining between them. The CDR3 is made up of 13 amino acids. As DNA, the CDR3 is TGTGCCAGCAGCCACAGGGTAAACTATGGCTACACCTTC. Its translation is CASSHRVNYGYTF.

The chain uses TRBV30 and TRBJ2-3; 12 bases map to TRBD2. Germline V lookup: CDR1 GTSNPN, CDR2 SVGIG (reference sequence). The CDR3 length is 16 residues. Unmatched junction bases numbered 7, after V lost 5 bases and J lost 1 base. As DNA, the CDR3 is TGTGCCTGGGAACCGGGACTAGCGGGCGGCACAGATACGCAGTATTTT. It translates to CAWEPGLAGGTDTQYF.

The chain employs TRBV6-4 and TRBJ1-1; TRBD1 might be the D (5 bases). Germline loops: CDR1 MRHNA, CDR2 SNTAGT. This CDR3 has 13 amino acids. Trimming shortened V by 0 bases and J by 10 bases, and 12 bases separated the two germline ends. The CDR3: CASSDSSKGIAFF. The DNA for the CDR3 is TGTGCCAGCAGTGACTCCTCGAAGGGGATAGCTTTCTTT.

The J gene is TRBJ2-2, the V gene TRBV24-1, with 10 bases that match TRBD2. Per germline, CDR1 KGHDR and CDR2 SFDVKD. The trim removed 5 bases at V and 5 bases at J, leaving 1 base unmatched. CDR3 length: 14 amino acids. CDR3 protein: CATSVTSGTGELFF. The CDR3, as DNA: TGTGCCACCAGTGTGACTAGCGGGACCGGGGAGCTGTTTTTT.

The CDR3 loop is CASSAGGGQYF. The CDR3 nucleotides read TGTGCCAGCAGCGCCGGCGGGGGGCAGTACTTC. The chain combines TRBV3-1 (or the pseudogene TRBV3-2) with TRBJ2-7; TRBD2 aligns across 7 bases. In germline, CDR1 is LGHDT, CDR2 YNNKEL (reference sequence). This CDR3 contains 11 residues. The trim removed 5 bases at V and 9 bases at J, leaving 4 bases unmatched.

The rearrangement links TRBV27 to TRBJ1-1; no clear D gene. V lost 5 bases and J lost 0, with 16 bases in between. Germline CDR1 and CDR2: MNHEY and SMNVEV (reference sequence). This CDR3 spans 16 amino acids. The CDR3 DNA follows: TGTGCCAGCAGTGTTTTGACGGGTAATATGAACACTGAAGCTTTCTTT. This encodes CASSVLTGNMNTEAFF.

The V and J genes are TRBV19 and TRBJ1-1, with a possible D match to TRBD1 (6 bases). The ends were cut back, 6 bases at V and 9 bases at J, with 14 bases in the middle. CDR1 is LNHDA, CDR2 SQIVND, per germline (reference sequence). The CDR3 extends over 12 amino acids. The CDR3 protein is CASSSNRVQAFF. CDR3 nucleotide sequence: TGTGCCAGTAGCTCTAACAGGGTTCAAGCTTTCTTT.

The gene calls are TRBV3-1 (or the pseudogene TRBV3-2) and TRBJ2-1, with TRBD2 identical over 8 bases. V lost 2 bases and J lost 8; bases outside the gene matches: 11. CDR1 and CDR2 from the germline V gene are LGHDT and YNNKEL (reference sequence). CDR3 length equals 16 residues. CDR3 in amino acids: CASSQWVTGGPDEQFF. The DNA for the CDR3 is TGTGCCAGCAGCCAATGGGTAACGGGGGGGCCGGATGAGCAGTTCTTC.

Of note for this clone: Other DNA sequences in the same sample also yield this CDR3. This chain links TRBV6-6 with TRBJ1-1; TRBD1 agrees at 9 bases. The junction had 3 bases not matched to a gene; V was cut back by 3 bases and J by 4 bases. The CDR3 loop spans 14 amino acids. The germline gives CDR1 MNHNY, CDR2 SVGAGI (reference sequence). CDR3 in DNA: TGTGCCAGCAGTTATTCGACAGGGGGCACTGAAGCTTTCTTT. It yields the protein CASSYSTGGTEAFF.

The chain links TRBV2 to TRBJ2-7; 7 bases agree with TRBD1. CDR1 and CDR2 from the germline V gene are SNHLY and FYNNEI. Losses at the gene ends were 5 bases for V and 2 bases for J; bases not matched to a gene: 6. The CDR3 runs to 14 residues. This CDR3 is CASSPDQGAYEQYF. The CDR3 DNA follows: TGTGCCAGCAGTCCGGACCAGGGGGCCTACGAGCAGTACTTC.

The V gene is TRBV4-1, the J gene TRBJ2-2; D uncertain. This CDR3 comprises 16 residues. Per the germline V gene, CDR1 is MGHRA and CDR2 is YSYEKL. The V end was cut by 3 bases, the J end by 2 bases, with 13 bases between. The CDR3: CASSQDAWSNTGELFF. Written as DNA, the CDR3 is TGCGCCAGCAGCCAGGATGCTTGGAGCAACACCGGGGAGCTGTTTTTT.

This chain links TRBV5-1 with TRBJ1-5; D ambiguous. The CDR3 is made up of 14 amino acids. Trimming cost V 8 bases and J 5 bases, with 17 bases left between them. The germline gives CDR1 SGHRS, CDR2 YFSETQ. Here the CDR3 reads CASYTRCLYQPQHF. The DNA for the CDR3 is TGCGCCAGTTACACCAGGTGCTTGTATCAGCCCCAGCATTTT.